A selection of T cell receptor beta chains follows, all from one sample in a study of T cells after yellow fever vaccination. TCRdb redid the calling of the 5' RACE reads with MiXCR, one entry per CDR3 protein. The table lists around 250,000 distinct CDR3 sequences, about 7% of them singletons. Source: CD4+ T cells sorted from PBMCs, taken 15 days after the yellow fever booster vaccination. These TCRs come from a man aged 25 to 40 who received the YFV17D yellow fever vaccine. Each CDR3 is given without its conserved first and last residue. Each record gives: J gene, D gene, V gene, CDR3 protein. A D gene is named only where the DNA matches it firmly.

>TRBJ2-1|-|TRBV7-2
ASSFLGGPYNEQF
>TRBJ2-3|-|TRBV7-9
ASSLAPRNTDTQY
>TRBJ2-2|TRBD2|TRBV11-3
ASSSGTSNTGELF
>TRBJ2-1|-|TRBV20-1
SARAWPSSYNEQF
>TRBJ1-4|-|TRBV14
ASSQVGPDEKLF
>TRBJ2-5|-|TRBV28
ASKRGGFETQY
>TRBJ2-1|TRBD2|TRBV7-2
ASSLVGGSGNEQF
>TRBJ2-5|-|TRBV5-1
ASSRHRAPEDTQY
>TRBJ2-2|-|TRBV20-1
SARGGTGNTGELF
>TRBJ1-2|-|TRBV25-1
ASSDPGPPPVNYT
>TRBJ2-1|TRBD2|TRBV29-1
SVGRTSEILDEQF
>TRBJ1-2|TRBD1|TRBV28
ASSQGTAGTYGYT
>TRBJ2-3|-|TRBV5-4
ASSLGAEFNTDTQY
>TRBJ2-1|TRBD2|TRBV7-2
ASSLKREVPVRF
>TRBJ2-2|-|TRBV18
ASSPVAGVSGELF
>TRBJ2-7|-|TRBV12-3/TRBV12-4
ASSLRSGGPYEQY
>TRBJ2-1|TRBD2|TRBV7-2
ASSKGLADYNEQF
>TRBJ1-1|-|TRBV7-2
ASSLSSQMNTEAF
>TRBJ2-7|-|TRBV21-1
ASSGGKDEQY
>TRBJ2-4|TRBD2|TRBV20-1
SALAGGPSNIQY
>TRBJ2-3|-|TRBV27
ASSSRGSSTDTQY
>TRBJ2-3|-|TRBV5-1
ASSLLAGLTDTQY
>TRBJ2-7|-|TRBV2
AGSRSPPYEQY
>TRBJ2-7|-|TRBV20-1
SAIMGFLNGQY
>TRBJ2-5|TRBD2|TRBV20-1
SAHPGGVELQETQY
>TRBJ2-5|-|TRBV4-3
ASSQDPGRRGQETQY
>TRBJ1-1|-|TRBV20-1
SATLAGRMNTEAF
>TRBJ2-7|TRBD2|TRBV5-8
ASRGLADYEQY
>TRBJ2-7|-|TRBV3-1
ASSHLGLREQY
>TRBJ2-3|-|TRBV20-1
SAPRGADTQY
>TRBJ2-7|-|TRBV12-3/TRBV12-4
ASSSGPNLEQY
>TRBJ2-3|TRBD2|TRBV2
AGKREVDTQY
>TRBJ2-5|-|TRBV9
ASSVTPVPKETQY
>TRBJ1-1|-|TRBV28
ASSLGKATEAF
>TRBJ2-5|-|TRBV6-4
ASSGGKTQY